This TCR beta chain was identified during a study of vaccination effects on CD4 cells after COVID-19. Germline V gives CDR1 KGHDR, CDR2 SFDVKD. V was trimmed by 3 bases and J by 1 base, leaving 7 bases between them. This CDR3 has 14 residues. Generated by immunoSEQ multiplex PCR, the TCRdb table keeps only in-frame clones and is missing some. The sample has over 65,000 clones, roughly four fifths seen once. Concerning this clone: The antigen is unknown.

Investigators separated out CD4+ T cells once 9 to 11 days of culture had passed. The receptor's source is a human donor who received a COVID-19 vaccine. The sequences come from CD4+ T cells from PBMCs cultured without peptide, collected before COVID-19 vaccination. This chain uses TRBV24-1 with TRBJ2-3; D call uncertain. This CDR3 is CATSDPQRTDTQYF. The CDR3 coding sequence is TGTGCCACCAGTGATCCGCAACGCACAGATACGCAGTATTTT.